Reported below is one T cell receptor beta chain. This sample is part of a study of PD-L1 blockade in urothelial cancer. Whole-study context: Bladder-origin urothelial cancer in males described about 85% of the 29 patients. A median of 141,255 T cells was found in the blood samples.

Germline-derived CDR1 and CDR2 are GTSNPN and SVGIG (reference sequence). Trimming stripped 0 bases from V and 8 bases from J, with 16 bases between. The CDR3 is 14 residues long. Time point of the sample: peripheral blood 6 weeks after treatment start. Assay: immunoSEQ multiplex PCR; the TCRdb copy retains only in-frame clones and omits some. This table has about 50,000 clones, 70% to 90% appearing once. Material: PBMCs, obtained around atezolizumab (anti-PD-L1) treatment. The chain employs TRBV30 and TRBJ1-2; the D gene is possibly TRBD1 (5 bases). This TCR derives from a man between 60 and 75 years old with urothelial cancer. The CDR3 nucleotides read TGTGCCTGGAGTGTAGGAGGAGGGGCTATCGGCTACACCTTC. This gives the protein CAWSVGGGAIGYTF.